This TCR beta chain was captured in a study of cytomegalovirus exposure and HLA in healthy donors. 60 Vbeta and 13 Jbeta primers were used in PCR. Repertoires were generated with immunoSEQ multiplex PCR, while TCRdb's copy carries only in-frame clones and drops some. The sample records 210,000 or so clones, over 75% being singletons. Comments on this clone: Its antigen is not identified.

Broader study findings: The study listed under 200 cytomegalovirus-associated TCR beta chains. Within an earlier analysis, most TCR beta V segments proved productive either about 87% or about 30% of the time. In a later analysis, CMV-associated beta chains were mostly HLA-associated, it appeared.

The sequenced sample was PBMCs. This sequence originates from a woman aged 45-65 years in good health and CMV-seropositive.

For the CDR3, the DNA is TGCGCCAGCAGCTGGGGACTAGCGGGGGCTAGCACAGATACGCAGTATTTT. Translation: CASSWGLAGASTDTQYF. V gene TRBV5-1 combines with J gene TRBJ2-3; TRBD2 agrees at 14 bases. Germline CDR1 SGHRS, CDR2 YFSETQ. The J segment lost 0 bases and the V segment lost 3 bases, leaving 3 bases of the junction unmatched. This CDR3 region has 17 residues.